The 18 T cell receptor beta chains reported below all come from one sample, sequenced in a study of neurological immune-mediated disorders. Time point noted: technical triplicate 1. TCRdb processed the 5' RACE reads anew with MiXCR; each CDR3 protein has one entry. The sample records about 38,000 distinct CDR3 sequences, 11% being singletons. The specimen was PBMCs. The receptor source for this set is a man in his 60s with HTLV-1-associated myelopathy (HAM/TSP).

In this sample, this clonotype turned up many times. This CDR3 is CASSLAKSYNSPLHF. The CDR3 nucleotides are TGTGCCAGCAGCTTAGCCAAGTCCTATAATTCACCCCTCCACTTT. V is TRBV7-2 and J is TRBJ1-6, with D unresolved. V lost 0 bases, J lost 1 base, and 4 bases lay in between. Germline loops: CDR1 SGHTA, CDR2 FQGNSA. There are 15 residues in the CDR3.

This clonotype was recorded many times. The chain combines TRBV12-3 or TRBV12-4 with TRBJ2-7, with D tentatively TRBD2 (5 bases). The CDR3 is 11 amino acids. V lost 5 bases and J lost 3, with 5 bases in between. The CDR3 DNA reads as TGTGCCAGCAGTGACTACTACGAGCAGTACTTC. Protein: CASSDYYEQYF.

At least ten counts were recorded for this clonotype. The V call is TRBV20-1, the J call TRBJ2-1, with 12 nucleotides matching TRBD2. CDR1 and CDR2 (germline): DFQATT, SNEGSKA (reference sequence). V gave up 5 bases and J gave up 7 bases; unmatched junction bases: 18. This CDR3 is 18 amino acids long. CDR3 bases: TGCAGTGCTGTGGACAGAGGACTAGCGGGGATCTTAGGGAATGAGCAGTTCTTC. Its translation is CSAVDRGLAGILGNEQFF.

In its sample, this clonotype was seen many times. The chain is built from TRBV6-5 and TRBJ2-1, with D maybe TRBD2 (6 bases). The CDR3 is 11 residues long. Trimming left V 6 bases short and J 10 bases short, with 10 bases between. CDR1 and CDR2 from the germline V gene are MNHEY and SVGAGI. This chain's CDR3 is CASSPGGEQFF. CDR3 nucleotides: TGTGCCAGCAGCCCTGGGGGGGAGCAGTTCTTC.

Many counts were recorded for this clonotype. This chain connects TRBV4-1 to TRBJ1-6; D remains ambiguous. V was clipped by 0 bases and J by 2 bases, with 11 bases between them. From germline, CDR1 is MGHRA and CDR2 YSYEKL. CDR3 size: 17 residues. The DNA for the CDR3 is TGCGCCAGCAGCCAAGATTTACGGATTCCCTATAATTCACCCCTCCACTTT. It yields the protein CASSQDLRIPYNSPLHF.

For this clonotype: This may be a read error, as it is one base from a much larger clone. The genes are TRBV7-9 and TRBJ1-1; weak D call: TRBD1 (6 bases). The CDR3 has 13 amino acids. Germline lookup yields CDR1 SEHNR and CDR2 FQNEAQ (reference sequence). CDR3 sequence reads: CASILQGGTEAFF. The CDR3 bases are TGTGCCAGCATCTTACAGGGAGGCACTGAAGCTTTCTTT.

The gene calls are TRBV6-5 and TRBJ2-7, with TRBD1 identical over 11 bases. This CDR3 region has 14 residues. The germline V gene encodes CDR1 MNHEY and CDR2 SVGAGI. Trimming at V came to 6 bases and at J to 7 bases, leaving 8 bases not matched to a gene. CDR3 amino acids: CASSRDRGLGEQYF. The DNA of the CDR3 is TGTGCCAGCAGCCGGGACAGGGGGTTGGGGGAGCAGTACTTC.

Many counts were recorded for this clonotype. The chain uses TRBV7-2 and TRBJ2-1; 12 bases align to TRBD2. The CDR3 covers 18 residues. From germline, CDR1 is SGHTA and CDR2 FQGNSA. Trimming removed 1 base from V and 7 bases from J; junction bases left unmatched: 11. The DNA for the CDR3 is TGTGCCAGCAGCTTAGAAGCCCGGTGGACTAGCGGGAAGAATGAGCAGTTCTTC. Translation: CASSLEARWTSGKNEQFF.

In its sample, this clonotype was seen many times. The chain carries TRBV18 and TRBJ2-5; the match to TRBD1 covers 7 bases. This CDR3 region has 14 residues. V dropped 4 bases and J dropped 3; count of bases not matched to a gene: 5. Per the germline V gene, CDR1 is KGHSH and CDR2 is LQKENI. The CDR3 DNA is TGTGCCAGCTCACGAGGGGGCCTCAAAGAGACCCAGTACTTC. Amino acid sequence: CASSRGGLKETQYF.

This clonotype was found many times. This chain joins TRBV10-3 and TRBJ2-1; D gene uncertain. CDR1 is ENHRY and CDR2 is SYGVKD in the germline V gene. The CDR3 totals 13 residues. Trimming cost V 5 bases and J 4 bases, with 9 bases left between them. DNA of the CDR3: TGTGCCATCAGTACCATGACGTACAATGAGCAGTTCTTC. It yields the protein CAISTMTYNEQFF.

This clonotype showed up many times. The chain links TRBV6-2 or TRBV6-3 to TRBJ1-5; unclear D gene. Deletions cut 10 bases from V and 3 bases from J, with 13 bases between. The CDR3 spans 13 residues. Germline CDR1 and CDR2: MNHEY and SVGEGT. CDR3 sequence reads: CATRVSLNQPQHF. For the CDR3, the DNA is TGTGCCACCCGGGTCTCGCTCAATCAGCCCCAGCATTTT.

There are many counts of this clonotype. The genes are TRBV20-1 and TRBJ1-5; D is perhaps TRBD1 (5 bases). V was cut by 1 base and J by 3 bases, with 13 bases left in between. The length of the CDR3 is 15 residues. CDR1 and CDR2 from the germline V gene are DFQATT and SNEGSKA (reference sequence). The CDR3 loop reads CSARVGGRINQPQHF. Written as DNA, the CDR3 is TGCAGTGCTAGAGTTGGGGGAAGAATCAATCAGCCCCAGCATTTT.

This clonotype was picked up many times. The genes are TRBV5-1 and TRBJ1-2; D uncertain. The CDR3 length is 15 residues. Germline V gives CDR1 SGHRS, CDR2 YFSETQ. V lost 2 bases and J 0 bases, leaving 11 bases between the germline ends. The CDR3 sequence: CASSFARSTNYGYTF. The CDR3 DNA follows: TGCGCCAGCAGCTTCGCTCGGTCCACTAACTATGGCTACACCTTC.

This clonotype showed up many times. This rearrangement joins TRBV29-1 to TRBJ2-5; 8 bases agree with TRBD1. CDR1 SQVTM and CDR2 ANQGSEA come from the germline V gene. The CDR3 extends over 14 amino acids. J was trimmed by 9 bases and V by 6 bases; bases with no gene match: 15. CDR3 sequence (DNA): TGCAGCGTCCCACAGGGGGATATCGTTCTCCCCCAGTACTTC. Residues: CSVPQGDIVLPQYF.

This clonotype was recorded many times. The J gene is TRBJ1-2, the V gene TRBV7-9, with 12 bases fitting TRBD1. The length of the CDR3 is 15 residues. Germline CDR1 reads SEHNR; CDR2 reads FQNEAQ (reference sequence). The ends lost 8 bases at V and 3 bases at J; junction bases unmatched: 7. CDR3 loop: CASGGTGGRYYGYTF. The CDR3 coding sequence is TGTGCCAGCGGAGGGACAGGGGGCCGATACTATGGCTACACCTTC.

This clonotype was observed many times. CDR3 coding DNA: TGTGCCAGCAGTCGGGACATCTCCTACGAGCAGTACTTC. Protein: CASSRDISYEQYF. The chain links TRBV7-2 to TRBJ2-7, with D possibly TRBD1 on 6 matching bases. CDR1 and CDR2 (germline): SGHTA, FQGNSA. V shed 6 bases and J shed 0 bases, with 9 bases lying between them. This CDR3 has 13 amino acids. Drawing the rest from reference TRBV7-2 and TRBJ2-7, the complete variable domain is GAGVSQSPSNKVTEKGKDVELRCDPISGHTALYWYRQSLGQGLEFLIYFQGNSAPDKSGLPSDRFSAERTGGSVSTLTIQRTQQEDSAVYLCASSRDISYEQYFGPGTRLTVT.

This clonotype occurred many times. The chain joins TRBV14 to TRBJ2-1; TRBD2 matches 15 bases. J gave up 8 bases and V 3 bases, and 8 bases lay outside the gene matches. The CDR3 extends over 17 amino acids. Germline CDR1 is SGHDN and CDR2 is FVKESK. CDR3 sequence (DNA): TGTGCCAGCAGCCAGCTGGGACTAGCGGGAGGCCGTGATGAGCAGTTCTTC. Protein: CASSQLGLAGGRDEQFF.

This clonotype has at least ten counts. This chain joins TRBV5-1 and TRBJ2-3; D not certain. V was trimmed by 0 bases and J by 3 bases, leaving 5 bases between them. This CDR3 region has 13 residues. The germline V gene encodes CDR1 SGHRS and CDR2 YFSETQ. CDR3 bases: TGCGCCAGCAGCTTGGGCCGGACAGATACGCAGTATTTT. It translates to CASSLGRTDTQYF.